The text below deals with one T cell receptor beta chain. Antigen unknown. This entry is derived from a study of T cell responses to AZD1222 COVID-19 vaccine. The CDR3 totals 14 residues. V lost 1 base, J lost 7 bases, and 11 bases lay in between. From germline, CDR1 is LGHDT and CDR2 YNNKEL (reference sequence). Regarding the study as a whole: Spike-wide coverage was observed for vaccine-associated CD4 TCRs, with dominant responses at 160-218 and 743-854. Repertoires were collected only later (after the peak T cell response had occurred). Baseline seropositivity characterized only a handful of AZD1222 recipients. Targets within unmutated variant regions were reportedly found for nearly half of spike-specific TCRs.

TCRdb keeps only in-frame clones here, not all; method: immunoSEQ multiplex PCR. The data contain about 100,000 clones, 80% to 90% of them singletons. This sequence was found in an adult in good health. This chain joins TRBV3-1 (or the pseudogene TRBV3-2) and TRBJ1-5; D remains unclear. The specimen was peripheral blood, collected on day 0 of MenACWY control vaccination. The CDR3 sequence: CASSQAPRRQPQHF. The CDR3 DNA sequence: TGTGCCAGCAGCCAAGCCCCCCGACGGCAGCCCCAGCATTTT.